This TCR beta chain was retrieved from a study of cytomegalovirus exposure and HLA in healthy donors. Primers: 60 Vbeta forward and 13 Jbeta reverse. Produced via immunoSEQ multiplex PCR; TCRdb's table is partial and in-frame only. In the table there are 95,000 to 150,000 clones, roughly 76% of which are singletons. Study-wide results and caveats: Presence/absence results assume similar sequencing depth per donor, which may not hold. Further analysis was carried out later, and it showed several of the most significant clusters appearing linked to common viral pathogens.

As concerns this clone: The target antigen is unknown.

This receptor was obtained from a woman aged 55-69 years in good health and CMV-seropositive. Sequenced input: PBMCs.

DNA of the CDR3: TGTGCCAGCAGAACCGGGACAGCAAAAGGCTACACCTTC. This translates into CASRTGTAKGYTF. The V call is TRBV28, the J call TRBJ1-2; TRBD1 aligns across 7 bases. Germline-derived CDR1 and CDR2 are MDHEN and SYDVKM. The CDR3 runs 13 residues. Germline trimming cut 6 bases from V and 8 bases from J; bases unmatched to any gene: 9.